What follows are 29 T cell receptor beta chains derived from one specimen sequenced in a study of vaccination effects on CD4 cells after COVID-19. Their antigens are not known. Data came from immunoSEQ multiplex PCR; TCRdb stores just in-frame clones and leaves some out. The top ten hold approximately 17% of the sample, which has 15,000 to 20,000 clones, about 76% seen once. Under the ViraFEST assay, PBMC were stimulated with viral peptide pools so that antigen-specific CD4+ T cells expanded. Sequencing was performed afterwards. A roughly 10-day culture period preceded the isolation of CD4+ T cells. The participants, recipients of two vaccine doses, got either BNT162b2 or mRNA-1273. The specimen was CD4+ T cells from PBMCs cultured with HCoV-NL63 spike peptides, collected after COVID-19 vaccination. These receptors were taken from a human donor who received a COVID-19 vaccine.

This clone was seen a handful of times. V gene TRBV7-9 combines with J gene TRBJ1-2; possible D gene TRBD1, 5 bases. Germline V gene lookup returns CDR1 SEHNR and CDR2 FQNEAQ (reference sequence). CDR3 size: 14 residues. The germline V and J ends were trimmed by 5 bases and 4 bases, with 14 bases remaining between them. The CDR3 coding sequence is TGTGCCAGCAGCCAGGGTCCCCGGGGCTATGGCTACACCTTC. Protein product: CASSQGPRGYGYTF.

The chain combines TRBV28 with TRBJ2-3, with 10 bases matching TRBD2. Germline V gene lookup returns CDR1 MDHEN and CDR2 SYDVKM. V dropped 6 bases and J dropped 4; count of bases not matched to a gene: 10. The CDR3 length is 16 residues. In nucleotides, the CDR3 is TGTGCCAGCAGCCCACGGAGGCTAGCGGGGGCAGATACGCAGTATTTT. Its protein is CASSPRRLAGADTQYF. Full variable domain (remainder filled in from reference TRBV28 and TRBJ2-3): DVKVTQSSRYLVKRTGEKVFLECVQDMDHENMFWYRQDPGLGLRLIYFSYDVKMKEKGDIPEGYSVSREKKERFSLILESASTNQTSMYLCASSPRRLAGADTQYFGPGTRLTVL.

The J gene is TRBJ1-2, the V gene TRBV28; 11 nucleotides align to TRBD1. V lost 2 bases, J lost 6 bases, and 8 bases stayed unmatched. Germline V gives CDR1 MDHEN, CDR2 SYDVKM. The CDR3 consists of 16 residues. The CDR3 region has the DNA TGTGCCAGCAGTTTAGGGACAGGGGGGATGGTCGATGGCTACACCTTC. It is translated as CASSLGTGGMVDGYTF.

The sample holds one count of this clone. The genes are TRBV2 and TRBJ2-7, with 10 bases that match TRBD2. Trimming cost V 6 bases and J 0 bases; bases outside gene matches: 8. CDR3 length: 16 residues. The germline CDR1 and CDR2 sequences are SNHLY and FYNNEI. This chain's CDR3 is CASRRAGGLSSYEQYF. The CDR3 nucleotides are TGTGCCAGCAGAAGAGCGGGAGGGCTAAGCTCCTACGAGCAGTACTTC.

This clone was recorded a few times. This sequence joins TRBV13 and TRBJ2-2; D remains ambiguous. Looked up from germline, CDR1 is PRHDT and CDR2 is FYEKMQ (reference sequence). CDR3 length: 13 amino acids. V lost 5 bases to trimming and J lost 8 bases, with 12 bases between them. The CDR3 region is CASSPRAAGELFF. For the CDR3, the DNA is TGTGCCAGCAGCCCCCGGGCGGCGGGGGAGCTGTTTTTT.

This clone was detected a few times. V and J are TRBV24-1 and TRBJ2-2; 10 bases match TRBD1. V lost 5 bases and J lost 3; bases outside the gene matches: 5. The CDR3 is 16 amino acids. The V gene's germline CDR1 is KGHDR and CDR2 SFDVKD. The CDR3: CATSAPGQGYTGELFF. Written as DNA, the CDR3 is TGTGCCACCAGTGCCCCGGGACAGGGGTACACCGGGGAGCTGTTTTTT.

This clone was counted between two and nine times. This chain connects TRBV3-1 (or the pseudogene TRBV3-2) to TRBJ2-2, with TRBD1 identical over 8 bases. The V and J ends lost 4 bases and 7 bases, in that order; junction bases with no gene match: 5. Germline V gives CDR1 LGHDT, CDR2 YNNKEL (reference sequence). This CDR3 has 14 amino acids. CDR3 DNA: TGTGCCAGCAGCCCTCAGGGGGCCGGCGGGGAGCTGTTTTTT. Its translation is CASSPQGAGGELFF.

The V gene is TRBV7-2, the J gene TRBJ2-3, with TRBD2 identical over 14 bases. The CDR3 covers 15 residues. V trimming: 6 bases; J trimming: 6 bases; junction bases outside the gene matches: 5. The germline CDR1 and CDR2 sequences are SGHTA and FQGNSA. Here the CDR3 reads CASRLTSGGADTQYF. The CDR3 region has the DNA TGTGCCAGCAGGCTGACTAGCGGGGGGGCTGATACGCAGTATTTT.

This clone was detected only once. DNA of the CDR3: TGCGCCAGCAGCTTGGCTCGGACAGGGAATTCACCCCTCCACTTT. It encodes CASSLARTGNSPLHF. The V gene is TRBV5-1, the J gene TRBJ1-6, with TRBD1 identical over 8 bases. This CDR3 comprises 15 residues. Trimming at V came to 0 bases and at J to 7 bases, leaving 3 bases not matched to a gene. Germline CDR1 is SGHRS and CDR2 is YFSETQ.

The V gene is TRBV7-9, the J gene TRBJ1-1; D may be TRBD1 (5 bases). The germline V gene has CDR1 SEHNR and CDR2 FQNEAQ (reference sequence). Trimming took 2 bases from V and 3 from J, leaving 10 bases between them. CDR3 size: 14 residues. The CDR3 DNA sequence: TGTGCCAGCAGCTTACAGACAGTAGACACTGAAGCTTTCTTT. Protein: CASSLQTVDTEAFF.

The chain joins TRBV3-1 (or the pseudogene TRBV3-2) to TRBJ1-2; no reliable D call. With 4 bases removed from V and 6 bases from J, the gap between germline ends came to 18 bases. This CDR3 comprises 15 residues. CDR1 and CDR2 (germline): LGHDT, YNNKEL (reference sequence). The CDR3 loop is CASSLLRRGGNGYTF. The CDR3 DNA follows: TGTGCCAGCAGCCTTCTTAGGCGGGGTGGGAATGGCTACACCTTC.

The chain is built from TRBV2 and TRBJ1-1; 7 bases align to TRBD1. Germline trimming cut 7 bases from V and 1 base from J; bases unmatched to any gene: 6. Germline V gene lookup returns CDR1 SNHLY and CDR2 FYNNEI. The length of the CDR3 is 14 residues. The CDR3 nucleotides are TGTGCCAGCATTTCTGACAGGGCGAACACTGAAGCTTTCTTT. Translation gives CASISDRANTEAFF.

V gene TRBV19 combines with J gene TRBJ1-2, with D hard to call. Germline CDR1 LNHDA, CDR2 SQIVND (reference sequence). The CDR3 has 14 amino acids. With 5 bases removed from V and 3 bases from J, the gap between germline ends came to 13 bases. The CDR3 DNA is TGTGCCAGTAGTTCTGGGGAGGGTTACTATGGCTACACCTTC. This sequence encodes CASSSGEGYYGYTF.

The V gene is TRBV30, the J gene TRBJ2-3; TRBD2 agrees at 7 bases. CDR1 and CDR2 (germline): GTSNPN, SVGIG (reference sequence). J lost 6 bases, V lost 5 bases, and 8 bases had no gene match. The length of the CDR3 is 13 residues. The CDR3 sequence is CAWERDRGDTQYF. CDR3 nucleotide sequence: TGTGCCTGGGAGCGGGACCGCGGGGATACGCAGTATTTT.

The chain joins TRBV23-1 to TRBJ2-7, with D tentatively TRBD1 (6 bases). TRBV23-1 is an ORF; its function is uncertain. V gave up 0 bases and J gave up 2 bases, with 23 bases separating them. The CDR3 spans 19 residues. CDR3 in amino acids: CASSQSGKGQQGPTYEQYF. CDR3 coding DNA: TGCGCCAGCAGTCAATCGGGGAAGGGGCAACAGGGTCCCACCTACGAGCAGTACTTC.

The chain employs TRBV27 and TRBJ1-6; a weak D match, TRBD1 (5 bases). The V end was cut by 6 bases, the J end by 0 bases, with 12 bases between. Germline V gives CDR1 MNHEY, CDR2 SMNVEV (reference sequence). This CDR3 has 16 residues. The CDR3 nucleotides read TGTGCCAGCAGCGGGGCCTTATCCTCCTATAATTCACCCCTCCACTTT. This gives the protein CASSGALSSYNSPLHF.

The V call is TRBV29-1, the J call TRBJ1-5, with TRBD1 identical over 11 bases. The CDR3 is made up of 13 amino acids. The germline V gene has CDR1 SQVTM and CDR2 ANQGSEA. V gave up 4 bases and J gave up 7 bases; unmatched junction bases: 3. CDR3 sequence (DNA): TGCAGCGTTGGGGGGACAGGGGGGCAGCCCCAGCATTTT. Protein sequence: CSVGGTGGQPQHF. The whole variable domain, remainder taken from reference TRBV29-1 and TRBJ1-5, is SAVISQKPSRDICQRGTSLTIQCQVDSQVTMMFWYRQQPGQSLTLIATANQGSEATYESGFVIDKFPISRPNLTFSTLTVSNMSPEDSSIYLCSVGGTGGQPQHFGDGTRLSIL.

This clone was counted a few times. The CDR3 region has the DNA TGTGCCATCAGTGAGGGAGAAAGGGGACAGCCCCAGCATTTT. Amino acids: CAISEGERGQPQHF. J is TRBJ1-5 and V is TRBV10-3; tentatively, D is TRBD1 (5 bases). This CDR3 spans 14 amino acids. CDR1 is ENHRY and CDR2 is SYGVKD in the germline V gene. The ends were cut back, 2 bases at V and 7 bases at J, with 12 bases in the middle.

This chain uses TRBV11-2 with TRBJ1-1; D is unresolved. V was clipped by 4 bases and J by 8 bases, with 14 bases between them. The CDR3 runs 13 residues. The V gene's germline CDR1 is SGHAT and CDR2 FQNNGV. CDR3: CASSSTPEPEAFF. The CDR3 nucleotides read TGTGCCAGCAGCTCAACCCCAGAACCGGAAGCTTTCTTT.

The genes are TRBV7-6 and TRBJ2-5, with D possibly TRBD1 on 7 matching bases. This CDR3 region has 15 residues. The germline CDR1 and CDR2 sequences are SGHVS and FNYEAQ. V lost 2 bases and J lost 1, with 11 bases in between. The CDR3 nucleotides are TGTGCCAGCAGCTTACCAGGGGGACTCCAAGAGACCCAGTACTTC. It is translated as CASSLPGGLQETQYF.

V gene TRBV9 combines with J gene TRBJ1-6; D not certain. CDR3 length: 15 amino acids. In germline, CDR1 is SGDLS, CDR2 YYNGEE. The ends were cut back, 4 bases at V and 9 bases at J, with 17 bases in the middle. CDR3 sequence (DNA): TGTGCCAGCAGCCCCCGTGAGCCTGGCATTTCACCCCTCCACTTT. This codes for CASSPREPGISPLHF.

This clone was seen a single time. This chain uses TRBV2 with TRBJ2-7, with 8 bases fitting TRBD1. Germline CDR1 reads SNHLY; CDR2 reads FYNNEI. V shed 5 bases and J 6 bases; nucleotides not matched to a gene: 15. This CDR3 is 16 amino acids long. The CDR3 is CASSIFQGAYGGEQYF. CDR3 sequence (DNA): TGTGCCAGCAGTATATTTCAGGGGGCCTACGGGGGCGAGCAGTACTTC.

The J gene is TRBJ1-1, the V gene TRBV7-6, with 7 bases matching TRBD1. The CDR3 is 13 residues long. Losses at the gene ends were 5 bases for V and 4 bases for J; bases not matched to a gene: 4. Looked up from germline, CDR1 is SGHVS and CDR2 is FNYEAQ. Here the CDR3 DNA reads TGTGCCAGCAGCAAAACAGGGGTCACTGAAGCTTTCTTT. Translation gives CASSKTGVTEAFF.

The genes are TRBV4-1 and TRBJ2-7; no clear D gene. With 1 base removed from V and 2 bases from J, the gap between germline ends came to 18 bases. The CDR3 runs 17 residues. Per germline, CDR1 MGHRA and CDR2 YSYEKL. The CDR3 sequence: CASSQAPQMSRTYEQYF. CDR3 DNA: TGCGCCAGCAGCCAAGCCCCCCAGATGTCAAGAACCTACGAGCAGTACTTC.

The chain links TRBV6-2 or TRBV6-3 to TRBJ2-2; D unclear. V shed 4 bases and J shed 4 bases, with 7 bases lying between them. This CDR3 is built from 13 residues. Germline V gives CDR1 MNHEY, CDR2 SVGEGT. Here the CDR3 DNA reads TGTGCCAGCAGTTTCAAGGGCACCGGGGAGCTGTTTTTT. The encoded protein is CASSFKGTGELFF.

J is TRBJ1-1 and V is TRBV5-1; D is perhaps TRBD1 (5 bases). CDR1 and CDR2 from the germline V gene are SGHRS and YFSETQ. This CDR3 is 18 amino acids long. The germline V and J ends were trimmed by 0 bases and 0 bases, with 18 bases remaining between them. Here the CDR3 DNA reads TGCGCCAGCAGCTTGGTTCCGGGACTAAACCCCTTGAACACTGAAGCTTTCTTT. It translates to CASSLVPGLNPLNTEAFF.

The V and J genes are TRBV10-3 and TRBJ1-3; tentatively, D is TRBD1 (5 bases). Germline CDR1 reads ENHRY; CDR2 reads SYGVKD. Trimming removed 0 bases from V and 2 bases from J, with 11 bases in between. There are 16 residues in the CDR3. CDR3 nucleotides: TGTGCCATCAGTGAGTCTATGACAGTCGCTGGAAACACCATATATTTT. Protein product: CAISESMTVAGNTIYF.

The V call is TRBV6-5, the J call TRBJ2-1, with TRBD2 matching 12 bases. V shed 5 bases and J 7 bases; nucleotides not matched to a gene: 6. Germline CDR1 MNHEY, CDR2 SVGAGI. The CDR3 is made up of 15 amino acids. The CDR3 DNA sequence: TGTGCCAGCAGTCCCAGACTAGCGGGAGTTAATGAGCAGTTCTTC. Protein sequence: CASSPRLAGVNEQFF.

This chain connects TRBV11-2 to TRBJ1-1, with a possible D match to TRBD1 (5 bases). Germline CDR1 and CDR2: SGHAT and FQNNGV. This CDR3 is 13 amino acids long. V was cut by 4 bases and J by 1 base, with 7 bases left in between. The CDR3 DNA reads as TGTGCCAGCAGCTCCGGACAGAACACTGAAGCTTTCTTT. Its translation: CASSSGQNTEAFF.